Shown below are 7 T cell receptor beta chains from a single sample sequenced in a study of cytomegalovirus exposure and HLA in healthy donors. The assay was immunoSEQ multiplex PCR, and TCRdb's table has in-frame clones only and misses some. This sample has fewer than 400,000 clones; around 90% occur once, and the top ten carry around 0.91%. Sequencing was performed on PBMCs. The receptors originated from a man aged 30-40 years in good health and CMV-seronegative.

This CDR3 reads CASSRFSEPYNEQFF. The CDR3 bases are TGTGCCAGCAGCCGCTTTAGTGAGCCTTACAATGAGCAGTTCTTC. The V and J genes are TRBV6-5 and TRBJ2-1, with D hard to call. This CDR3 contains 15 residues. V was cut by 6 bases and J by 4 bases, with 16 bases left in between. The germline CDR1 and CDR2 sequences are MNHEY and SVGAGI.

The chain uses TRBV7-6 and TRBJ2-3; TRBD2 agrees at 14 bases. CDR1 SGHVS and CDR2 FNYEAQ come from the germline V gene. The CDR3 is 16 amino acids. The V and J ends lost 5 bases and 4 bases, in that order; junction bases with no gene match: 5. CDR3 DNA: TGTGCCAGCAGCGGAGGACTAGCGGGGGGTGCAGATACGCAGTATTTT. Amino acids: CASSGGLAGGADTQYF. The full variable domain, rest sourced from reference TRBV7-6 and TRBJ2-3, is GAGVSQSPRYKVTKRGQDVALRCDPISGHVSLYWYRQALGQGPEFLTYFNYEAQQDKSGLPNDRFSAERPEGSISTLTIQRTEQRDSAMYRCASSGGLAGGADTQYFGPGTRLTVL.

The V gene is TRBV9, the J gene TRBJ2-2; D might be TRBD1 (6 bases). Trimming cost V 2 bases and J 2 bases, with 10 bases left between them. The CDR3 loop spans 15 amino acids. Per the germline V gene, CDR1 is SGDLS and CDR2 is YYNGEE. The DNA of the CDR3 is TGTGCCAGCAGCGTTCGGACAGCCAACACCGGGGAGCTGTTTTTT. Protein: CASSVRTANTGELFF.

This clone appeared once. V and J are TRBV15 and TRBJ1-4, with D uncertain. This CDR3 has 13 residues. Germline-derived CDR1 and CDR2 are LNHNV and YYDKDF (reference sequence). With 0 bases removed from V and 6 bases from J, the gap between germline ends came to 5 bases. DNA of the CDR3: TGTGCCACCAGCAGAGATCGAGATGAAAAACTGTTTTTT. Translation gives CATSRDRDEKLFF. The full variable domain, its missing parts supplied by reference TRBV15 and TRBJ1-4, is DAMVIQNPRYQVTQFGKPVTLSCSQTLNHNVMYWYQQKSSQAPKLLFHYYDKDFNNEADTPDNFQSRRPNTSFCFLDIRSPGLGDTAMYLCATSRDRDEKLFFGSGTQLSVL.

This clone came up once. The chain is built from TRBV19 and TRBJ2-6, with D unclear. V was pared by 3 bases and J by 1 base, with 7 bases between. This CDR3 has 15 amino acids. The germline gives CDR1 LNHDA, CDR2 SQIVND (reference sequence). The CDR3 loop reads CASSIPPSGANVLTF. The CDR3 DNA reads TGTGCCAGTAGTATTCCTCCGTCTGGGGCCAACGTCCTGACTTTC.

J is TRBJ1-5 and V is TRBV4-1, with 8 bases identical to TRBD1. Trimming took 3 bases from V and 6 from J; bases not matched to a gene: 1. This CDR3 has 13 amino acids. Per germline, CDR1 MGHRA and CDR2 YSYEKL. CDR3 sequence reads: CASSQDRVQPQHF. The CDR3 DNA reads as TGCGCCAGCAGCCAGGACAGGGTTCAGCCCCAGCATTTT.

This chain uses TRBV2 with TRBJ1-4; possible D gene TRBD1, 5 bases. The germline V gene encodes CDR1 SNHLY and CDR2 FYNNEI. With 4 bases removed from V and 6 bases from J, the gap between germline ends came to 15 bases. The length of the CDR3 is 15 residues. This chain's CDR3 is CASSAQGLEDEKLFF. The CDR3 coding sequence is TGTGCCAGCAGTGCCCAGGGCTTAGAGGATGAAAAACTGTTTTTT. Supplemented by reference TRBV2 and TRBJ1-4, the full variable domain reads EPEVTQTPSHQVTQMGQEVILRCVPISNHLYFYWYRQILGQKVEFLVSFYNNEISEKSEIFDDQFSVERPDGSNFTLKIRSTKLEDSAMYFCASSAQGLEDEKLFFGSGTQLSVL.